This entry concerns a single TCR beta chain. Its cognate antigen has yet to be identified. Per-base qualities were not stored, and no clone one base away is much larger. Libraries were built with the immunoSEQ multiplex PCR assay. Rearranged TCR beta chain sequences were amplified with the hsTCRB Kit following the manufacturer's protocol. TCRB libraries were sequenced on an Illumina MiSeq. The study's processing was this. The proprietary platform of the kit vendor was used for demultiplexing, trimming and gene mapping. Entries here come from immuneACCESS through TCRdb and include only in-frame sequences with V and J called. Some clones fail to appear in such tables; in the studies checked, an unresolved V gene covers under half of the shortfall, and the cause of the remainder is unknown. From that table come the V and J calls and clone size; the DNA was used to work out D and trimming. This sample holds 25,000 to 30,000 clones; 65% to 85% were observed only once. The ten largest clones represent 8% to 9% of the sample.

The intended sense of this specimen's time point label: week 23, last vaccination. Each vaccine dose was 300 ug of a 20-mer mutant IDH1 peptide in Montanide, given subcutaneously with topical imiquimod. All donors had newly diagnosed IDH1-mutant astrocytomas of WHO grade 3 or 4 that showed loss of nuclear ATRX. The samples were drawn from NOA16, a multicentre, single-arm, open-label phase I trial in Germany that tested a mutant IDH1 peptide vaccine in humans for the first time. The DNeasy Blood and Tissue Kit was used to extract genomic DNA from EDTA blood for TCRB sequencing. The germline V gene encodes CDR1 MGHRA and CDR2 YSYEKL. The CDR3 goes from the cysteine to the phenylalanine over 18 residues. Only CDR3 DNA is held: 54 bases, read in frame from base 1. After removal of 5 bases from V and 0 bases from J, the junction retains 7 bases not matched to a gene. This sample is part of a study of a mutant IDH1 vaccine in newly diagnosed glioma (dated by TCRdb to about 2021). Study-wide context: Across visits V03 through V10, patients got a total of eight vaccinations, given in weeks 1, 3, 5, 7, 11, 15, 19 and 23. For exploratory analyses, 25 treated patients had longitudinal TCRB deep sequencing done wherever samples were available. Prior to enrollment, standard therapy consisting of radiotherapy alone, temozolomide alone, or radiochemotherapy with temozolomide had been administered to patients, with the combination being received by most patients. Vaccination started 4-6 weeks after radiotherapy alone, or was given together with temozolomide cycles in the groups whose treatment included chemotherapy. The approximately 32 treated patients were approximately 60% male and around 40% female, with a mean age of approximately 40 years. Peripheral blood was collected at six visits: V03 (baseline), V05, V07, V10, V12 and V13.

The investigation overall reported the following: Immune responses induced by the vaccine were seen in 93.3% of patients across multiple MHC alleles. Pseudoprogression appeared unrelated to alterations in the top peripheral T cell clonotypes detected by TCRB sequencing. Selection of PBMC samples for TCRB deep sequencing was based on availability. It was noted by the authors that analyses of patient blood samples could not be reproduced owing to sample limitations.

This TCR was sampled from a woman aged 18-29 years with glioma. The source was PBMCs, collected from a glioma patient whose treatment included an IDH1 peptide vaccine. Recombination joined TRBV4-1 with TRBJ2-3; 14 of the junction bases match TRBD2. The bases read TGCGCCAGCAGCGGACTAGCGGGGGGCCCCTCTAGCACAGATACGCAGTATTTT. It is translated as CASSGLAGGPSSTDTQYF.